One and the same sample provided the 15 T cell receptor beta chains below, sequenced in a study of tumor-infiltrating lymphocytes in primary liver carcinoma. Total RNA amounting to around 450 ng was the source from which TCR beta cDNA was made with a constant-region primer. Employing slightly modified ARM-PCR, three nested multiplex PCR rounds were run, and these gave rise to the TCR beta libraries. TRBV1-TRBV30 forward and Cbeta reverse primers drove the first two approximately 10-cycle rounds. MiXCR, run by TCRdb on the multiplex PCR reads, gives a single entry per CDR3 protein. Of 150,000 to 200,000 distinct CDR3 sequences in the sample, less than 70% were seen once. The blood RNA (from unsorted whole blood) was obtained, and germline DNA was also extracted. Material for sequencing was peripheral blood. The receptors come from a woman aged 55-69 years with primary liver carcinoma and hepatitis B virus infection.

With respect to this clonotype: Germline and junction disagree at one end, which may indicate a read error. The chain joins TRBV5-1 to TRBJ2-5; D gene unclear. Germline values: CDR1 SGHRS, CDR2 YFSETQ. The CDR3 has 14 residues. This CDR3 is CANSLGTREETQYF. The CDR3 region has the DNA TGTGCCAACAGCTTGGGAACACGGGAAGAGACCCAGTACTTC.

This clonotype was picked up many times. This sequence joins TRBV13 and TRBJ2-5; D is ambiguous. The CDR3 length is 14 residues. V gave up 5 bases and J gave up 3 bases, with 13 bases separating them. Germline values: CDR1 PRHDT, CDR2 FYEKMQ (reference sequence). CDR3 sequence (DNA): TGTGCCAGCAGCAACCCCCTAGGTAAAGAGACCCAGTACTTC. Translating it yields CASSNPLGKETQYF.

The V gene is TRBV11-2, the J gene TRBJ1-1, with TRBD1 matching over 7 bases. The CDR3 sequence is 15 residues long. Germline CDR1 is SGHAT and CDR2 is FQNNGV. The trim removed 0 bases at V and 0 bases at J, leaving 1 base unmatched. This chain's CDR3 is CASSLDGTVNTEAFF. CDR3 DNA: TGTGCCAGCAGCTTAGACGGGACAGTGAACACTGAAGCTTTCTTT.

This clonotype appeared a few times. A much larger clone lies one base from this, so it may be a read error. The chain links TRBV10-3 to TRBJ1-5; TRBD1 matches 9 bases. The germline V gene has CDR1 ENHRY and CDR2 SYGVKD. The CDR3 loop spans 15 amino acids. With V trimmed by 11 bases and J by 1 base, 9 bases remained unmatched. The CDR3 is CAPDTTGGSNQPQHF. CDR3 DNA sequence: TGTGCCCCTGACACGACAGGGGGGAGCAATCAGCCCCAGCATTTT.

With respect to this clonotype: This may stem from a read error, because a much larger clone lies one nucleotide away. The CDR3 end shows no conserved phenylalanine or tryptophan, and so a read error is likely. The V call is TRBV12-3 or TRBV12-4, the J call TRBJ1-5; TRBD1 might be the D (5 bases). This CDR3 has 13 residues. V was clipped by 6 bases and J by 5 bases, with 11 bases between them. In nucleotides, the CDR3 is TGTGCCAGCAGGAAGGACACTTATCAGCCCCAGCATTCT. Protein: CASRKDTYQPQHS.

This clonotype showed up many times. The chain employs TRBV6-6 and TRBJ2-2; D gene unclear. Germline-derived CDR1 and CDR2 are MNHNY and SVGAGI (reference sequence). The CDR3 has 16 residues. Trimming stripped 6 bases from V and 0 bases from J, with 14 bases between. The CDR3 region is CASSPTRNPNTGELFF. DNA of the CDR3: TGTGCCAGCAGCCCAACTCGCAATCCGAACACCGGGGAGCTGTTTTTT.

The J gene is TRBJ2-5, the V gene TRBV7-9, with D unresolved. Per germline, CDR1 SEHNR and CDR2 FQNEAQ (reference sequence). CDR3 length: 12 residues. V was pared by 6 bases and J by 2 bases, with 7 bases between. CDR3 region: CASRVRQETQYF. In DNA, the CDR3 is TGTGCCAGCAGGGTGAGACAAGAGACCCAGTACTTC.

The rearrangement links TRBV11-2 to TRBJ2-3; D unclear. The CDR3 runs 19 residues. The V end was cut by 1 base, the J end by 7 bases, with 27 bases between. Germline V lookup: CDR1 SGHAT, CDR2 FQNNGV. The CDR3 sequence: CASSLVVRLINPTAYTQYF. The CDR3 nucleotides read TGTGCCAGCAGCTTAGTTGTGAGGCTAATAAACCCAACTGCATATACGCAGTATTTT.

Notes on this clonotype: A much more abundant neighbour one base away suggests this may be a read error. The V and J genes are TRBV6-5 and TRBJ1-1; D is undetermined. Trimming stripped 7 bases from V and 6 bases from J, with 18 bases between. The CDR3 runs to 14 residues. Germline assignment: CDR1 MNHEY and CDR2 SVGAGI. In nucleotides, the CDR3 is TGTGCCAGCACCACTTCCGGTAGGATGGCTGAAGCTTTCTTT. Protein sequence: CASTTSGRMAEAFF.

A remark on this clonotype: An end of the junction does not agree with germline; a read error may underlie this. The rearrangement uses TRBV29-1 and TRBJ2-1; no definite D call. This CDR3 region has 14 residues. Per germline, CDR1 SQVTM and CDR2 ANQGSEA. The CDR3 DNA reads TGCAGCGTTGATGGATATCGAACCGACGAAGAGCAGTTATTC. It yields the protein CSVDGYRTDEEQLF.

This clonotype appeared many times. This chain uses TRBV29-1 with TRBJ1-3; D unclear. The germline V and J ends were trimmed by 0 bases and 6 bases, with 3 bases remaining between them. The CDR3 has 11 amino acids. CDR1 is SQVTM and CDR2 is ANQGSEA in the germline V gene. The CDR3 protein is CSVEEINTIYF. CDR3 nucleotides: TGCAGCGTTGAAGAAATAAACACCATATATTTT.

The V gene is TRBV11-2, the J gene TRBJ1-5, with D maybe TRBD1 (5 bases). Per germline, CDR1 SGHAT and CDR2 FQNNGV. The CDR3 is made up of 14 amino acids. V was pared by 5 bases and J by 9 bases, with 17 bases between. CDR3 sequence reads: CASSASHGGRPQHF. The DNA for the CDR3 is TGTGCCAGCAGCGCCTCACATGGGGGTCGGCCCCAGCATTTT.

This clonotype occurred many times. This sequence joins TRBV13 and TRBJ1-6, with 7 bases aligning to TRBD1. The CDR3 extends over 14 amino acids. V lost 2 bases and J lost 10; bases outside the gene matches: 5. Germline V CDR1 and CDR2: PRHDT, FYEKMQ (reference sequence). CDR3 sequence: CASSLRGRGSPLHF. The CDR3 coding sequence is TGTGCCAGCAGCTTAAGGGGGCGCGGATCACCCCTCCACTTT. Filled out from reference TRBV13 and TRBJ1-6, the complete variable domain reads AAGVIQSPRHLIKEKRETATLKCYPIPRHDTVYWYQQGPGQDPQFLISFYEKMQSDKGSIPDRFSAQQFSDYHSELNMSSLELGDSALYFCASSLRGRGSPLHFGNGTRLTVT.

Concerning this clonotype: At one boundary the junction diverges from the germline segment, which might be a read error. The gene calls are TRBV20-1 and TRBJ2-1, with 8 bases that match TRBD2. Germline V CDR1 and CDR2: DFQATT, SNEGSKA (reference sequence). The CDR3 covers 15 residues. The CDR3, as DNA: TGCAGTGCCAGGACCCGGGAGGGCCTCTCCAATGGGCAGTTCTTC. Translated: CSARTREGLSNGQFF.

Turning to this clonotype: This likely comes from a read error, as the CDR3 has no conserved phenylalanine or tryptophan at its end. The chain joins TRBV7-2 to TRBJ1-1, with D maybe TRBD1 (5 bases). Germline V lookup: CDR1 SGHTA, CDR2 FQGNSA. Trimming took 1 base from V and 1 from J, leaving 13 bases between them. This CDR3 is built from 16 residues. Here the CDR3 reads CASSLGTGRGNTEAFV. The DNA for the CDR3 is TGTGCCAGCAGCTTAGGAACAGGTCGAGGGAACACTGAAGCTTTCGTT.